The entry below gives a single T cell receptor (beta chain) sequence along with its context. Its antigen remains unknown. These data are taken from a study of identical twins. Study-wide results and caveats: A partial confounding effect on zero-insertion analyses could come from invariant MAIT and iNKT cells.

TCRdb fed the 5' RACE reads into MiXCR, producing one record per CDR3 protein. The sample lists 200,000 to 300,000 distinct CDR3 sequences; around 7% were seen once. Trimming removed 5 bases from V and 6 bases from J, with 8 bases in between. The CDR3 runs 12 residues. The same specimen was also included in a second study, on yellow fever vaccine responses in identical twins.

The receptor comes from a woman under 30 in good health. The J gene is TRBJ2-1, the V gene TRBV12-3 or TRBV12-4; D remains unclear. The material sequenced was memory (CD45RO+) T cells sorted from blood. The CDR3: CASSPRRNEQFF. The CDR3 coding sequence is TGTGCCAGCAGTCCTAGACGCAATGAGCAGTTCTTC.